This T cell receptor beta chain appears in the sequencing data of a study of T cell repertoires in cytomegalovirus infection. Study-level background: Both CMV infection and a matching HLA type were indicated by public TCR beta signatures.

The CDR3 runs to 14 residues. After removal of 12 bases from V and 1 base from J, the junction contained 9 bases not matched to a gene. Germline assignment: CDR1 KGHDR and CDR2 SFDVKD. Each CDR3 protein is one row after TCRdb ran MiXCR on the reads. The sample includes some 680,000 distinct CDR3 sequences, 35% to 40% of them seen just once. Regarding the study as a whole: HLA-C-restricted CMV-specific TCR beta clonotypes prevailed in the ex vivo response. Carriers of CMV and the relevant HLA type were discriminated by public TCR beta frequency.

Comments on this clonotype: Its antigen is not identified.

This TCR was sampled from a human donor in good health (CMV status not recorded). Some clones in this sample may be carry-over from other donors' samples. J is TRBJ1-1 and V is TRBV24-1, with TRBD1 identical over 8 bases. Sequenced sample: PBMCs. The CDR3 bases are TGTGCCGCGGGATCCGGGACAGGGAACACTGAAGCTTTCTTT. The encoded protein is CAAGSGTGNTEAFF.